These T cell receptor beta chains were read from a single sample in a study of CD8 T cells in Susac syndrome. TCRdb re-called the immunoSEQ multiplex PCR reads through MiXCR, storing one row per CDR3 protein. The sample consists of roughly 160,000 distinct CDR3 sequences, approximately 94% of them appearing once. What was sequenced was CD4+ T cells from PBMCs. These receptors were collected from a human donor with Susac syndrome. CDR3s include the opening cysteine and the closing phenylalanine or tryptophan. The order of the fields is J gene, V gene, CDR3 protein.

j_call: TRBJ2-3; v_call: TRBV27; cdr3_aa: CASSPPTHRGDTQYF
j_call: TRBJ2-4; v_call: TRBV11-2; cdr3_aa: CASSGRDRRVGKNIQYF
j_call: TRBJ2-5; v_call: TRBV6-6; cdr3_aa: CASRDGQFQETQYF
j_call: TRBJ2-3; v_call: TRBV4-3; cdr3_aa: CASSQGRWGPDTQYF
j_call: TRBJ2-1; v_call: TRBV4-1; cdr3_aa: CASSQDPDSGRNEQFF
j_call: TRBJ2-7; v_call: TRBV5-4; cdr3_aa: CASSLAGRTHEQYF
j_call: TRBJ2-3; v_call: TRBV29-1; cdr3_aa: CSVESWGGDTQYF
j_call: TRBJ1-3; v_call: TRBV30; cdr3_aa: CAGLSGNTIYF
j_call: TRBJ2-1; v_call: TRBV28; cdr3_aa: CASRSAGPYNEQFF
j_call: TRBJ1-2; v_call: TRBV13; cdr3_aa: CASSLRQGQGYGYTF